This T cell receptor beta chain was documented in a study of T cells in Graves' hyperthyroidism and ophthalmopathy. Germline V gene data show CDR1 as MDHEN and CDR2 as SYDVKM. The CDR3 is made up of 15 amino acids. V was pared by 8 bases and J by 4 bases, with 21 bases between. Points from the study as a whole: Most expanded thyroid clonotypes above 0.001 also appeared in blood.

Any patient presenting with uncontrolled infection, other autoimmune disease, pregnancy or lactation was left out. Using around 10 ml of fresh peripheral blood, PBMCs were prepared. Amplification of TCR beta CDR3 regions was performed using RNA transcripts as template. Using the HTBI primer set, a first-round RT-PCR was run on the TCR CDR3. TCRdb called the multiplex PCR reads again in MiXCR, with one record for every CDR3 protein. This sample has hundreds of thousands of distinct CDR3 sequences, with approximately 25% found just once. Many counts were recorded for this clonotype. No antigen is known for it.

The sample consisted of blood. The V gene is TRBV28, the J gene TRBJ2-7, with D perhaps given as TRBD1 or TRBD2 (5 bases each). The TCR sequence derives from a woman aged 25 to 45 with Graves' ophthalmopathy. The CDR3 nucleotides are TGTGCCAGCGCCTGGGGGTCCTCTCGGGATTACGAGCAGTACTTC. It specifies CASAWGSSRDYEQYF.